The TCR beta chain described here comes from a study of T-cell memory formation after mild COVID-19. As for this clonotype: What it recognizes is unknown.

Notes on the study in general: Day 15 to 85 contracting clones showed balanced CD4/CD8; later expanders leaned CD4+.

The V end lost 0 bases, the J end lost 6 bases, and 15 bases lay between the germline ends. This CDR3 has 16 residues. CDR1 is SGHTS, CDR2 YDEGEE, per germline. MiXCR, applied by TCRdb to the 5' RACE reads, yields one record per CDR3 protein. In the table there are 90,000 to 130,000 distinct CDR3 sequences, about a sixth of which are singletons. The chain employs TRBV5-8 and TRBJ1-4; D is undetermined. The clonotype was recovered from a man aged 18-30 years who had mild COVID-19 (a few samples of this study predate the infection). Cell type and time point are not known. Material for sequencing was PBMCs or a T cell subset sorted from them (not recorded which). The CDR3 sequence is CASSLGTALVDEKLFF. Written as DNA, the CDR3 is TGTGCCAGCAGCTTGGGAACTGCCCTAGTTGATGAAAAACTGTTTTTT.